These 21 T cell receptor beta chains originate from one sample sequenced in a study of blood T cells in healthy people across ages. Combining a sample-barcoded 5' primer with a J-beta primer mix, a second PCR ran for 7 to 11 cycles. TCRdb fed the 5' RACE reads into MiXCR, producing one record per CDR3 protein. The table records 550,000 to 800,000 distinct CDR3 sequences, over 20% of them present only once. The sample taken for sequencing was blood. These receptors all come from a man between 65 and 85 years old in good health.

This clonotype was observed a few times. The V call is TRBV5-1, the J call TRBJ2-4; 12 bases fit TRBD1. The CDR3 consists of 14 residues. V was pared by 3 bases and J by 15 bases, with 10 bases of the junction left unmatched. CDR1 and CDR2 (germline): SGHRS, YFSETQ. This CDR3 reads CASSSTGTGGIGYF. DNA for the CDR3: TGCGCCAGCAGCTCTACCGGGACAGGGGGCATCGGGTACTTC.

The genes are TRBV10-3 and TRBJ2-5, with a tentative D call TRBD1 (6 bases). This CDR3 contains 13 residues. CDR1 ENHRY and CDR2 SYGVKD come from the germline V gene. The ends were cut back, 8 bases at V and 3 bases at J, with 13 bases in the middle. The CDR3 loop reads CAIGDSGEETQYF. In DNA, the CDR3 is TGTGCCATCGGGGATTCAGGGGAAGAGACCCAGTACTTC.

The chain recombines TRBV20-1 with TRBJ2-5, with D perhaps given as TRBD1 or TRBD2 (5 bases each). The assigned J gene may be wrong: the sequence end matches TRBJ2-7 better. Germline CDR1 reads DFQATT; CDR2 reads SNEGSKA (reference sequence). The CDR3 covers 12 residues. The chain's CDR3 is CSASGGLDEQYF. The DNA for the CDR3 is TGCAGTGCTAGTGGGGGATTGGACGAGCAGTACTTC.

The chain is built from TRBV20-1 and TRBJ2-2; TRBD1 matches at 7 bases. V lost 1 base to trimming and J lost 5 bases; unmatched junction nucleotides: 4. Per germline, CDR1 DFQATT and CDR2 SNEGSKA (reference sequence). The CDR3 consists of 14 residues. The CDR3 reads CSARGRQGTGELFF. The CDR3 coding sequence is TGCAGTGCTAGAGGCAGACAGGGAACCGGGGAGCTGTTTTTT.

The CDR3 region has the DNA TGTGCCAGCAGCTGGGGAGGCTTCCTCTACGAGCAGTACTTC. Its protein product is CASSWGGFLYEQYF. The V and J genes are TRBV7-2 and TRBJ2-5, with D possibly TRBD2 on 6 matching bases. The J call may be wrong; the DNA end is better matched by TRBJ2-7. This CDR3 has 14 amino acids. CDR1 is SGHTA and CDR2 is FQGNSA in the germline V gene.

This clonotype was seen more than once but under ten times. The gene calls are TRBV29-1 and TRBJ2-3; TRBD1 is a possible D gene (6 bases). The DNA end is a closer match to TRBJ1-5, so the J assignment may be wrong. Germline lookup yields CDR1 SQVTM and CDR2 ANQGSEA. CDR3 length: 14 residues. CDR3 in DNA: TGCAGCGTTCTCGGACAATGGGACACAGATACGCAGCATTTT. Translation gives CSVLGQWDTDTQHF.

This clonotype has a handful of counts. The chain carries TRBV28 and TRBJ1-1; 9 nucleotides match TRBD1. The junction had 4 bases not matched to a gene; V was cut back by 5 bases and J by 0 bases. Germline CDR1 reads MDHEN; CDR2 reads SYDVKM. CDR3 length: 15 residues. The CDR3 bases are TGTGCCAGCAGTGTGGACAGGGGCATGAACACTGAAGCTTTCTTT. Amino acid sequence: CASSVDRGMNTEAFF.

This clonotype was counted a few times. At one of its ends the junction is not consistent with the germline gene, which may arise from a read error. V and J are TRBV20-1 and TRBJ1-5; no firm D call. CDR1 DFQATT and CDR2 SNEGSKA come from the germline V gene (reference sequence). The CDR3 spans 14 residues. This CDR3 is CSARGGYSNQPQHF. CDR3 nucleotide sequence: TGCAGTGCCAGAGGCGGATATAGCAATCAGCCCCAGCATTTT.

In DNA form, the CDR3 reads TGTGCCAGCAACCAGGGGGAGACCCAGTACTTC. Its protein is CASNQGETQYF. The chain has TRBV6-2 or TRBV6-3 and TRBJ2-5, with D possibly being TRBD1 (6 bases). There are 11 residues in the CDR3. CDR1 and CDR2 from the germline V gene are MNHEY and SVGEGT. Trimming took off 7 bases at V and 5 bases at J, with 8 bases between the two ends.

CDR3 in amino acids: CSAVFRGRRDTGELFF. CDR3 DNA: TGCAGTGCCGTGTTCAGGGGGCGTAGAGACACCGGGGAGCTGTTTTTT. This chain links TRBV20-1 with TRBJ2-2; 8 bases fit TRBD1. CDR3 length equals 16 residues. Germline assignment: CDR1 DFQATT and CDR2 SNEGSKA (reference sequence). The V gene end was trimmed by 6 bases and the J gene end by 3 bases; junction bases not matched to a gene: 12.

This rearrangement joins TRBV4-2 to TRBJ2-3; TRBD2 matches 8 bases. The CDR3 totals 18 residues. Germline CDR1 and CDR2: LGHNA and YNFKEQ. The trim removed 4 bases at V and 1 base at J, leaving 13 bases unmatched. CDR3 residues: CASSPRERERFGTDTQYF. DNA of the CDR3: TGTGCCAGCAGCCCCCGGGAGCGGGAGAGGTTTGGCACAGATACGCAGTATTTT.

This clonotype has just a few counts. The rearrangement uses TRBV6-5 and TRBJ2-5; TRBD1 is a possible D gene (6 bases). Trimming shortened V by 5 bases and J by 6 bases, and 22 bases separated the two germline ends. The CDR3 is 16 residues long. CDR1 and CDR2 (germline): MNHEY, SVGAGI. CDR3 coding DNA: TGTGCCAGCAGTGACTGGAGTCAGGGGAGTCGGAAGACCCAGTACTTC. Translating it yields CASSDWSQGSRKTQYF.

This clonotype was recorded a few times. The CDR3 nucleotides read TGCGCCAGCAGCTTCGGGACTAGCGGGCATCAAGAGACCCAGTACTTC. As protein: CASSFGTSGHQETQYF. The rearrangement links TRBV5-1 to TRBJ2-5, with 12 bases lining up with TRBD2. Germline-derived CDR1 and CDR2 are SGHRS and YFSETQ. CDR3 length: 16 amino acids. J gave up 2 bases and V 2 bases, and 4 bases lay outside the gene matches. The complete variable domain, with remaining parts taken from reference TRBV5-1 and TRBJ2-5, reads KAGVTQTPRYLIKTRGQQVTLSCSPISGHRSVSWYQQTPGQGLQFLFEYFSETQRNKGNFPGRFSGRQFSNSRSEMNVSTLELGDSALYLCASSFGTSGHQETQYFGPGTRLLVL.

A few counts support this clonotype. This chain connects TRBV30 to TRBJ2-6; unclear D gene. The V gene's germline CDR1 is GTSNPN and CDR2 SVGIG (reference sequence). Trimming shortened V by 0 bases and J by 0 bases, and 6 bases separated the two germline ends. This CDR3 has 15 amino acids. In nucleotides, the CDR3 is TGTGCCTGGAGTGTACAGAGCTCTGGGGCCAACGTCCTGACTTTC. Translation gives CAWSVQSSGANVLTF.

This clonotype has only a few counts. V gene TRBV20-1 combines with J gene TRBJ1-4; D gene uncertain. CDR1 and CDR2 from the germline V gene are DFQATT and SNEGSKA (reference sequence). V lost 0 bases and J 7 bases, leaving 18 bases between the germline ends. This CDR3 contains 16 residues. CDR3 sequence: CSARDSLRALSEKLFF. CDR3 bases: TGCAGTGCTAGAGATAGCCTCCGGGCCCTAAGTGAAAAACTGTTTTTT.

There are a few counts of this clonotype. One junction end disagrees with the germline gene, perhaps due to a read error. The genes are TRBV24-1 and TRBJ1-1, with TRBD1 as a possible D gene (5 bases). Germline loops: CDR1 KGHDR, CDR2 SFDVKD. The CDR3 runs 14 residues. The CDR3 protein is CTTSDSGSGTEAFF. CDR3 DNA: TGTACCACCAGTGATTCAGGGAGTGGGACTGAAGCTTTCTTT.

This chain links TRBV5-5 with TRBJ1-2, with D possibly being TRBD1 (5 bases). The CDR3 runs to 14 residues. In germline, CDR1 is SGHKS, CDR2 YYEKEE (reference sequence). Trimming removed 4 bases at V and 3 bases at J, with 13 bases between. CDR3 protein: CASSPRDEDYGYTF. CDR3 in DNA: TGTGCCAGCAGCCCCAGGGACGAGGACTATGGCTACACCTTC.

This clonotype has a handful of counts. This chain connects TRBV11-2 to TRBJ2-3; D remains unclear. The CDR3 has 19 amino acids. V gave up 5 bases and J gave up 0 bases, with 24 bases separating them. Germline V gene lookup returns CDR1 SGHAT and CDR2 FQNNGV. CDR3 sequence reads: CASSPGKSGSRASTDTQYF. CDR3 in DNA: TGTGCCAGCAGCCCCGGAAAATCGGGCAGCCGAGCTAGCACAGATACGCAGTATTTT.

This clonotype was picked up a small number of times. The CDR3 DNA follows: TGTGCCAGCATTCCACTCGGGGGTGGCAATCAGCCCCAGCATTTT. As protein: CASIPLGGGNQPQHF. V and J are TRBV6-2 or TRBV6-3 and TRBJ1-5, with D tentatively TRBD1 (5 bases). V was cut by 7 bases and J by 2 bases, with 15 bases left in between. CDR3 length: 15 residues. The germline V gene encodes CDR1 MNHEY and CDR2 SVGEGT.

This rearrangement joins TRBV23-1 to TRBJ1-5, with D maybe TRBD1 (5 bases). TRBV23-1 is an ORF, with its function uncertain. The CDR3 sequence is 17 residues long. V was clipped by 3 bases and J by 0 bases, with 15 bases between them. The CDR3 DNA reads as TGCGCCAGCAGTCACCGCGGACAAATTTATAGCAATCAGCCCCAGCATTTT. Its protein product is CASSHRGQIYSNQPQHF.

The CDR3 coding sequence is TGTGCCAGCAGCGTAGCTGGGGGGGAAACAAACATTCAGTACTTC. Amino acid sequence: CASSVAGGETNIQYF. The chain employs TRBV9 and TRBJ2-4, with 7 bases lining up with TRBD2. From germline, CDR1 is SGDLS and CDR2 YYNGEE. CDR3 size: 15 residues. With V trimmed by 0 bases and J by 6 bases, 6 bases remained unmatched.